The count of the clone carrying this T cell receptor beta chain is one. As yet, its antigen is unknown. The protocol was immunoSEQ multiplex PCR, while the TCRdb copy is restricted to in-frame clones and leaves out a portion. The sample has about 140,000 clones, roughly 90% seen once. These data are taken from a study of T cell responses to AZD1222 COVID-19 vaccine. Points from the study as a whole: Unmutated variant regions reportedly attract nearly half of all spike-specific TCRs. Just a handful of AZD1222 recipients were seropositive at baseline. Only after the peak T cell response were repertoires sampled.

CDR1 LGHDT and CDR2 YNNKEL come from the germline V gene (reference sequence). The CDR3 consists of 16 residues. Trimming removed 2 bases from V and 5 bases from J; junction bases left unmatched: 5. The chain carries TRBV3-1 (or the pseudogene TRBV3-2) and TRBJ2-7; 14 positions match TRBD2. Sequenced here: peripheral blood, sampled on day 0 of AZD1222 vaccination. The clonotype comes from an adult in good health. This CDR3 reads CASSQWGLAGANEQYF. CDR3 coding DNA: TGTGCCAGCAGCCAATGGGGACTAGCGGGGGCAAACGAGCAGTACTTC.